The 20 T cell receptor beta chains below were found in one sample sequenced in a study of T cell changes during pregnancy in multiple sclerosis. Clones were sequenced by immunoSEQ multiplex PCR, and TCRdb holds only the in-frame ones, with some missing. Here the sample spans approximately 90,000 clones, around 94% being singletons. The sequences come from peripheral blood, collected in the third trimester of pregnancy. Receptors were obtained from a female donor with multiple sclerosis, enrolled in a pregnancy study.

CDR3 DNA sequence: TGCGCCAGCACCGGACTAGCGGGAGGGCCGGAGAATGAGCAGTTCTTC. It yields the protein CASTGLAGGPENEQFF. The chain uses TRBV10-1 and TRBJ2-1; 15 bases align to TRBD2. CDR1 is WNHNN and CDR2 is SYGVQD in the germline V gene (reference sequence). The J segment lost 7 bases and the V segment lost 7 bases, leaving 8 bases of the junction unmatched. This CDR3 region has 16 residues.

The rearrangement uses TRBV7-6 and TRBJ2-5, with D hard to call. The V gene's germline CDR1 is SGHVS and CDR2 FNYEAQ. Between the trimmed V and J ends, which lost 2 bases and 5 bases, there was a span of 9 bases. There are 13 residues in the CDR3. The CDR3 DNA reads TGTGCCAGCAGCTTACTGGCCAGGGAGACCCAGTACTTC. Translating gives CASSLLARETQYF.

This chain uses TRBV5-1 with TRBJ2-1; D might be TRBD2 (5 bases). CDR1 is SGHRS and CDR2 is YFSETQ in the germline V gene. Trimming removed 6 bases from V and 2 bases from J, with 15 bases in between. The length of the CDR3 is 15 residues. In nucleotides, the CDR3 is TGCGCCAGCACCCAGCGGCCCGGAGCCTACAATGAGCAGTTCTTC. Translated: CASTQRPGAYNEQFF.

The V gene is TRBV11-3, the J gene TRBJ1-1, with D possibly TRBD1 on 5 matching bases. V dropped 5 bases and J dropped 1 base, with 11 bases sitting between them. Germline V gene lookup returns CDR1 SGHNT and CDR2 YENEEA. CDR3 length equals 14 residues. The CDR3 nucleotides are TGTGCCAGCAGCCCGGGACTCTCGAACACTGAAGCTTTCTTT. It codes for CASSPGLSNTEAFF. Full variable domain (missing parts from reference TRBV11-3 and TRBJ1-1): EAGVVQSPRYKIIEKKQPVAFWCNPISGHNTLYWYLQNLGQGPELLIRYENEEAVDDSQLPKDRFSAERLKGVDSTLKIQPAELGDSAVYLCASSPGLSNTEAFFGQGTRLTVV.

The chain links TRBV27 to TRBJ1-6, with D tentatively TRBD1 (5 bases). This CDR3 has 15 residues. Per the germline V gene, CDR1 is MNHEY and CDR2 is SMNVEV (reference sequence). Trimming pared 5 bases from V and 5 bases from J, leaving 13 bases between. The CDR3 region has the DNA TGTGCCAGCAGTCCCCGACAGCGTAATAATTCACCCCTCCACTTT. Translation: CASSPRQRNNSPLHF.

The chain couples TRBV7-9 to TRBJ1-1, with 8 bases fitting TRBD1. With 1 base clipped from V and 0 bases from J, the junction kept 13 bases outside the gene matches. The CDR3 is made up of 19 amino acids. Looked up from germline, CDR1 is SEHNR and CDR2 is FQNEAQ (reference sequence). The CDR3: CASSLELSSWDRMNTEAFF. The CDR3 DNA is TGTGCCAGCAGCTTAGAGCTGAGCAGTTGGGACAGGATGAACACTGAAGCTTTCTTT.

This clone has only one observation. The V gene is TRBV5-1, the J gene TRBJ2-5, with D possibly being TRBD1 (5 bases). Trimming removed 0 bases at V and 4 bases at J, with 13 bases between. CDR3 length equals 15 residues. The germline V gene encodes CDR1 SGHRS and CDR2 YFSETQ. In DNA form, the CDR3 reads TGCGCCAGCAGCTTGGAGGGGATTGTGGGAGAGACCCAGTACTTC. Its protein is CASSLEGIVGETQYF.

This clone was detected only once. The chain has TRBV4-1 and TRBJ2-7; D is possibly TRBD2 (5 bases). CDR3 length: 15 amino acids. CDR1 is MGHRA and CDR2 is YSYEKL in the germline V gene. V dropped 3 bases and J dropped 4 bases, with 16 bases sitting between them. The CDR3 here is CASSHTLPGIYEQYF. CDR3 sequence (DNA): TGCGCCAGCAGCCACACGTTGCCGGGGATATACGAGCAGTACTTC.

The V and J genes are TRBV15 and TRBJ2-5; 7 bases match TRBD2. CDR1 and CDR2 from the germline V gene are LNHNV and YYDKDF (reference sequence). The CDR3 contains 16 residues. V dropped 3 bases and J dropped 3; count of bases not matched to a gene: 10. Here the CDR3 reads CATSSWEGGGKETQYF. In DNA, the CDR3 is TGTGCCACCAGCAGTTGGGAGGGTGGGGGTAAAGAGACCCAGTACTTC.

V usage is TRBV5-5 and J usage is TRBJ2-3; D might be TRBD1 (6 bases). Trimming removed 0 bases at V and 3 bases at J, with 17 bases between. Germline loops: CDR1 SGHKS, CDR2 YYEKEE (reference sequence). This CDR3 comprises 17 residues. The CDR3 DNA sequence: TGTGCCAGCAGCTTGGCCAGGTACAGGGTGACAACAGATACGCAGTATTTT. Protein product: CASSLARYRVTTDTQYF.

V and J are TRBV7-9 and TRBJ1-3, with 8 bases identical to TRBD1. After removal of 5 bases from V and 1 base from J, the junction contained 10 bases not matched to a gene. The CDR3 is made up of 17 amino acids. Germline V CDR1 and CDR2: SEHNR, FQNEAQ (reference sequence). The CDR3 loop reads CASSPTGQVGSGNTIYF. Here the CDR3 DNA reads TGTGCCAGCAGCCCGACGGGACAGGTCGGGTCTGGAAACACCATATATTTT. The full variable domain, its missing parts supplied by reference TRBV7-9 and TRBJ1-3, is DTGVSQNPRHKITKRGQNVTFRCDPISEHNRLYWYRQTLGQGPEFLTYFQNEAQLEKSRLLSDRFSAERPKGSFSTLEIQRTEQGDSAMYLCASSPTGQVGSGNTIYFGEGSWLTVV.

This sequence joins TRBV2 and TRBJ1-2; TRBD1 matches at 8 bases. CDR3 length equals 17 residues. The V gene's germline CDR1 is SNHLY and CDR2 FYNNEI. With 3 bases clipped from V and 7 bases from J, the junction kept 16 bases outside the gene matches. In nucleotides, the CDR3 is TGTGCCAGCAGTGACGGGGCAGGGGGCTTTACTTGGGGTGGCTACACCTTC. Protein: CASSDGAGGFTWGGYTF. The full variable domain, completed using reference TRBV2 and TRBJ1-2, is EPEVTQTPSHQVTQMGQEVILRCVPISNHLYFYWYRQILGQKVEFLVSFYNNEISEKSEIFDDQFSVERPDGSNFTLKIRSTKLEDSAMYFCASSDGAGGFTWGGYTFGSGTRLTVV.

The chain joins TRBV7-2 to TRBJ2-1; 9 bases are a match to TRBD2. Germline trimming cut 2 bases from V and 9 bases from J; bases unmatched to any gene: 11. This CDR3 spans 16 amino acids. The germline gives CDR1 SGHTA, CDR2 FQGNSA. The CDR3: CASSLISAGGPLEQFF. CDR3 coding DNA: TGTGCCAGCAGCTTAATCTCCGCGGGAGGGCCGCTTGAGCAGTTCTTC. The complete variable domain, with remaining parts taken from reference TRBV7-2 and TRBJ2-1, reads GAGVSQSPSNKVTEKGKDVELRCDPISGHTALYWYRQSLGQGLEFLIYFQGNSAPDKSGLPSDRFSAERTGGSVSTLTIQRTQQEDSAVYLCASSLISAGGPLEQFFGPGTRLTVL.

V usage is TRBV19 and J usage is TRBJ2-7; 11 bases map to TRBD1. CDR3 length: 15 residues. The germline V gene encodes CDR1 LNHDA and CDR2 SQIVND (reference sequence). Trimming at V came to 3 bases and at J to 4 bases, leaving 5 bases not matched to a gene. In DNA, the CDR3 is TGTGCCAGTAGTATCGGACAGGGGGCTAGGTACGAGCAGTACTTC. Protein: CASSIGQGARYEQYF.

The CDR3 DNA sequence: TGTGCCTGGAGTCAACTAGCGGGACTCGAAGAGACCCAGTACTTC. Its translation: CAWSQLAGLEETQYF. V is TRBV30 and J is TRBJ2-5, with TRBD2 matching over 10 bases. CDR1 and CDR2 from the germline V gene are GTSNPN and SVGIG (reference sequence). The CDR3 contains 15 residues. With 2 bases clipped from V and 3 bases from J, the junction kept 6 bases outside the gene matches.

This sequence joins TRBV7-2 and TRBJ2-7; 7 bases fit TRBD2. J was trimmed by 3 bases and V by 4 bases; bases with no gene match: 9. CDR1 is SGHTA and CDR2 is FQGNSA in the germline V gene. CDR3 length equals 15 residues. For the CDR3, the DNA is TGTGCCAGCAGCTCCCCAGGACTAGTAGGCTACGAGCAGTACTTC. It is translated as CASSSPGLVGYEQYF.

The CDR3 sequence: CASSLRAGGDNEQFF. Written as DNA, the CDR3 is TGCGCCAGCAGCTTAAGAGCGGGCGGGGACAATGAGCAGTTCTTC. This chain uses TRBV5-1 with TRBJ2-1, with D perhaps TRBD2 (6 bases). Germline assignment: CDR1 SGHRS and CDR2 YFSETQ. V dropped 2 bases and J dropped 5 bases, with 14 bases sitting between them. The CDR3 extends over 15 amino acids.

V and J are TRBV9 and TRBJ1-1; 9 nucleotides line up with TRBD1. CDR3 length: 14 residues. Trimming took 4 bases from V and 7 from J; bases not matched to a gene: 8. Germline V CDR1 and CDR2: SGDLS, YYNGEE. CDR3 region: CASSTSGTGLEAFF. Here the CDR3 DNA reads TGTGCCAGCAGCACCTCCGGGACAGGGCTTGAAGCTTTCTTT.

The CDR3 is CSVIWGQGDSQPQHF. CDR3 bases: TGCAGCGTTATCTGGGGACAGGGGGACTCTCAGCCCCAGCATTTT. The chain is built from TRBV29-1 and TRBJ1-5; 11 bases map to TRBD1. CDR1 and CDR2 from the germline V gene are SQVTM and ANQGSEA. After removal of 5 bases from V and 6 bases from J, the junction contained 9 bases not matched to a gene. The CDR3 loop spans 15 amino acids.

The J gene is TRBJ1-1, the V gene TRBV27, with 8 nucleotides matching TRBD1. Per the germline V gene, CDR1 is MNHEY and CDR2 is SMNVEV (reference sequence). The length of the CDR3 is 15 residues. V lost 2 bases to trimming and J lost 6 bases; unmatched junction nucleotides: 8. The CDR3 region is CASSLAPQGASEAFF. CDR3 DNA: TGTGCCAGCAGTTTAGCCCCCCAGGGGGCTTCTGAAGCTTTCTTT.